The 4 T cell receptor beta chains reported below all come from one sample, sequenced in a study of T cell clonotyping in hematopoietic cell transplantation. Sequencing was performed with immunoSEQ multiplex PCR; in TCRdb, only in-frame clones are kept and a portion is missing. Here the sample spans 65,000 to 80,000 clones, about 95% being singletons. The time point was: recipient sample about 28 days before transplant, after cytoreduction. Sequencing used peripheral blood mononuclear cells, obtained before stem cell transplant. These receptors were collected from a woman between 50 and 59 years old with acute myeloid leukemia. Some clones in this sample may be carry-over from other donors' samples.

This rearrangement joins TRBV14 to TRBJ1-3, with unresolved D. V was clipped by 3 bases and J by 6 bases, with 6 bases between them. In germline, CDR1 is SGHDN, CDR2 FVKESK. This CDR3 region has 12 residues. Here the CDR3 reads CASSHMENTIYF. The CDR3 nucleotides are TGTGCCAGCAGCCACATGGAAAACACCATATATTTT.

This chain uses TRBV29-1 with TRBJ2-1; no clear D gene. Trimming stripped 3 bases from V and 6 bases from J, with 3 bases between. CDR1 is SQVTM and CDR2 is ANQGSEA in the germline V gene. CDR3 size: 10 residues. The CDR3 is CSVEPNEQFF. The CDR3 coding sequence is TGCAGCGTTGAGCCCAATGAGCAGTTCTTC.

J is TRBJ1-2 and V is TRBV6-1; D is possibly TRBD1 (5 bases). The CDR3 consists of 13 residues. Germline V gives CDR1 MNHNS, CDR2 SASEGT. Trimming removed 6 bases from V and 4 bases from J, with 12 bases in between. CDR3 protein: CASRDSAFYGYTF. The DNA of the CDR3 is TGTGCCAGCAGAGACAGCGCTTTCTATGGCTACACCTTC.

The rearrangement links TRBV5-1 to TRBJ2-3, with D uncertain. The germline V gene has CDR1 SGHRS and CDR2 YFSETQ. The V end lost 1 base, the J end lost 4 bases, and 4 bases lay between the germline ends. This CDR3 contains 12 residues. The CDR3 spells CASSLSADTQYF. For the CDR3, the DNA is TGCGCCAGCAGCTTGAGTGCAGATACGCAGTATTTT.